This is a list of T cell receptor beta chains from one sample in a study of T cell responses to AZD1222 COVID-19 vaccine. Sequencing used immunoSEQ multiplex PCR; TCRdb keeps in-frame clones, though not all of them. The profile shows 130,000 or so clones, about 90% of them singletons. Specimen: peripheral blood, collected on day 0 of AZD1222 vaccination. The receptors were sampled from an adult in good health. Each CDR3 is given with its conserved first and last residue. Fields, in order: V gene, CDR3 protein.

>TRBV4-3
CASSQGQGSYYGYTF
>TRBV6-5
CASSADRGHQPQHF
>TRBV6-5
CASKGQGGRNTIYF
>TRBV19
CASSQGGSYNEQFF
>TRBV11-3
CASSPGQGYYEQYF
>TRBV5-6
CASSNTGNYGYTF
>TRBV27
CASSLKQGGEKLFF
>TRBV5-1
CASSFMTGANTEAFF
>TRBV5-1
CASRTSGSGNEQFF
>TRBV25-1
CASSGTYGSGGTDTQYF
>TRBV4-1
CASSQASLGYYNEQFF
>TRBV5-1
CASSWIAGGNTGELFF
>TRBV4-3
CASSQGLQGSSYEQYF
>TRBV28
CASSLLPLSDTGELFF
>TRBV2
CASSDSISTNYGYTF
>TRBV12-5
CASGLTGGKSGELFF
>TRBV9
CASSARRGVGDEQFF
>TRBV13
CASSTRGGTGTEAFF
>TRBV2
CASSRTSGGHNEQFF
>TRBV5-8
CASSLVAGWSQQETQYF
>TRBV28
CASSYPPMAQFF
>TRBV9
CASSPPGRATYEQYF
>TRBV2
CASSQQGRGEKLFF
>TRBV29-1
CSVAPNTDTQYF
>TRBV10-3
CAISPSGGAAYEQYF
>TRBV9
CASSVDHGGHYGYTF
>TRBV28
CASRRGNEKLFF
>TRBV30
CAWSVGGSGYGYTF
>TRBV3-1/TRBV3-2
CASSQGGRAAGELFF
>TRBV28
CASSSQGIQPQHF
>TRBV19
CASSSKGTNEKLFF
>TRBV7-9
CASSPGLDEQFF
>TRBV27
CASSLTGSDTQYF
>TRBV11-1
CASSLDRGRIDTEAFF
>TRBV28
CASSLGGAWDGYTF
>TRBV30
CAWSSDRGQPQHF
>TRBV11-1
CASSPRQGNNSPLHF
>TRBV6-5
CASSYSAGEETQYF
>TRBV4-3
CASSRRKGDMRPNEKLFF
>TRBV4-3
CASSPDWDRPQHF
>TRBV7-3
CASSFSGSGEQYF
>TRBV19
CATIQGAGQPQHF
>TRBV5-1
CASSLGLAGGSTDTQYF
>TRBV2
CASSVVRGGAPDTQYF
>TRBV6-5
CASNLDSRSQPQHF
>TRBV5-6
CASSPIGWDYGYTF
>TRBV27
CASSWAKNYGYTF
>TRBV9
CASSVVGSGVYNEQFF